The present T cell receptor beta chain was sequenced within a study of shared clonotypes between healthy human individuals. Overall study context: Per donor, CD8 memory used one plate, CD8 naive used two, CD4 memory used three and CD4 naive used three.

Concerning this clone: Its antigen is as yet unknown.

Trimming at V came to 7 bases and at J to 7 bases, leaving 14 bases not matched to a gene. The CDR3 contains 16 residues. The germline CDR1 and CDR2 sequences are WNHNN and SYGVQD (reference sequence). CD45RO-negative CD8 cells positively selected for CCR7 made up the naive population, which excluded terminally differentiated effector memory CD45RA+ cells. The study, taken as a whole, reports: Since donors were few, the genetic and exposure-history diversity represented was limited.

In the study's own analysis: Filtering differed because ImmunoSEQ produced junction-only sequences that carried no quality scores. The assay was immunoSEQ multiplex PCR, and TCRdb's table has in-frame clones only and misses some. That table furnishes V, J and clone size, whereas the DNA furnished D and trimming. This table holds approximately 740,000 clones, 90% to 95% found once. The sample taken for sequencing was naive CD8+ T cells sorted from blood. The clonotype originates from a man aged 25 to 45 in good health. V usage is TRBV10-1 and J usage is TRBJ2-2; 8 bases align to TRBD1. The CDR3 here is CASKEGDGGQGGELFF. In DNA form, the CDR3 reads TGCGCCAGCAAGGAAGGGGACGGCGGACAGGGCGGGGAGCTGTTTTTT.